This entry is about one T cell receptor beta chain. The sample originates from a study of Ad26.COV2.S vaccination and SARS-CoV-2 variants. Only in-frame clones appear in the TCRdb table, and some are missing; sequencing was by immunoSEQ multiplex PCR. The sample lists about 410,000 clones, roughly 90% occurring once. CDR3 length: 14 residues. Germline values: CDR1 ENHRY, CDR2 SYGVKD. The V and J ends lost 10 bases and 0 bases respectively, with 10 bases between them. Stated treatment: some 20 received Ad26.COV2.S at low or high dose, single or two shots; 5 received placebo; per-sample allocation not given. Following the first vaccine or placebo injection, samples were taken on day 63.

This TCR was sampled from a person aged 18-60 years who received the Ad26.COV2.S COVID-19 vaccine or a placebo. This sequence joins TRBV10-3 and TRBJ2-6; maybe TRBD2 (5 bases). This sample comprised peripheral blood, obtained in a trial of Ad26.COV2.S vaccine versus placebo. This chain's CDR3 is CATGLPSGANVLTF. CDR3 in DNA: TGTGCCACCGGACTCCCCTCTGGGGCCAACGTCCTGACTTTC.